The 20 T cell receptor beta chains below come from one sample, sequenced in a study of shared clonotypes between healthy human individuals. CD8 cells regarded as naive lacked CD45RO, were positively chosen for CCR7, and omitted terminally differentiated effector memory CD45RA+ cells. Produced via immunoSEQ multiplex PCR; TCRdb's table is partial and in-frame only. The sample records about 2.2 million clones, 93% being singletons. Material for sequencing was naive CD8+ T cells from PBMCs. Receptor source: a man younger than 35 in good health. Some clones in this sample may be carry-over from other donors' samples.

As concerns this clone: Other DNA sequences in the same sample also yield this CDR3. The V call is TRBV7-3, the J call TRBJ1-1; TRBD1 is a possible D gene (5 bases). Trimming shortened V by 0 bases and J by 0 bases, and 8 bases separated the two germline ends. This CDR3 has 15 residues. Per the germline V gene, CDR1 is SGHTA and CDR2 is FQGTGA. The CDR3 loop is CASSLTGGMNTEAFF. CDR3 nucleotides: TGTGCCAGCAGCTTAACCGGGGGGATGAACACTGAAGCTTTCTTT.

CDR3 DNA: TGTGCCACCAGCGAAAAGGGGGTTCCCTACGAGCAGTACTTC. Its translation: CATSEKGVPYEQYF. This rearrangement joins TRBV15 to TRBJ2-7; a weak D match, TRBD1 (6 bases). Germline CDR1 LNHNV, CDR2 YYDKDF (reference sequence). The CDR3 length is 14 residues. Trimming took off 5 bases at V and 2 bases at J, with 13 bases between the two ends.

CDR3 DNA sequence: TGTGCCAGCAGTGTGGGGGAGACGAACACCGGGGAGCTGTTTTTT. This codes for CASSVGETNTGELFF. V is TRBV2 and J is TRBJ2-2; D may be TRBD1 or TRBD2 (5 bases each). V was pared by 4 bases and J by 0 bases, with 9 bases between. The germline V gene has CDR1 SNHLY and CDR2 FYNNEI. CDR3 length: 15 amino acids.

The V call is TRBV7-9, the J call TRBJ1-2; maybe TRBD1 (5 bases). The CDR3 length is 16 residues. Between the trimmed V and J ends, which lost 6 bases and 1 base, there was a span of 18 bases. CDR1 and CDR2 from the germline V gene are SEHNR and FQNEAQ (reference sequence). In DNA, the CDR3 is TGTGCCAGCAGTTCGAGGGCGCAGGGAAATAACTATGGCTACACCTTC. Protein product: CASSSRAQGNNYGYTF.

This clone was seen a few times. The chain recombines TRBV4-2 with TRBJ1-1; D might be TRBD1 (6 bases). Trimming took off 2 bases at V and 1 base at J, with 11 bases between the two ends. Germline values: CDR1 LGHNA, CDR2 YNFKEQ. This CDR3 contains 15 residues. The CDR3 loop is CASSQTGTRNTEAFF. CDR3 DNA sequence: TGTGCCAGCAGCCAAACCGGGACACGGAACACTGAAGCTTTCTTT.

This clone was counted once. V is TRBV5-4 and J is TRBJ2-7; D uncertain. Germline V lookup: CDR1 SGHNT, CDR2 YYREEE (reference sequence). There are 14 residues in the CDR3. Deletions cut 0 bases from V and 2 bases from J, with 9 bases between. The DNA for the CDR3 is TGTGCCAGCAGCTTGGCGGGCGATACCTACGAGCAGTACTTC. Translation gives CASSLAGDTYEQYF.

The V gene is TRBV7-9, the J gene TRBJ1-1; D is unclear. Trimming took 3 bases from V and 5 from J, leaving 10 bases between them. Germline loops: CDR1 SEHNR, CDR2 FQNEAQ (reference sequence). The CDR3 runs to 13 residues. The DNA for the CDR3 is TGTGCCAGCAGCTTGGGGTTACTAACTGAAGCTTTCTTT. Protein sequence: CASSLGLLTEAFF.

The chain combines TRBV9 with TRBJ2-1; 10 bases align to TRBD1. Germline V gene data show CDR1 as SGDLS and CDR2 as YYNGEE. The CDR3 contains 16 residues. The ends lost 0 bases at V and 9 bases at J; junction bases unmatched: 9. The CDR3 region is CASSVGSGTGEGEQFF. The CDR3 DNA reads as TGTGCCAGCAGCGTAGGTTCCGGGACAGGGGAGGGTGAGCAGTTCTTC.

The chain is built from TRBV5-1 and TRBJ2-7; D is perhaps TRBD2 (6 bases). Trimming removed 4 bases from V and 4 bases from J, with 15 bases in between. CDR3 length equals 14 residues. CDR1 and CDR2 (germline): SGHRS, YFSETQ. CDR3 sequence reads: CASSPRPGLYEQYF. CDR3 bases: TGCGCCAGCAGCCCAAGACCGGGACTTTACGAGCAGTACTTC.

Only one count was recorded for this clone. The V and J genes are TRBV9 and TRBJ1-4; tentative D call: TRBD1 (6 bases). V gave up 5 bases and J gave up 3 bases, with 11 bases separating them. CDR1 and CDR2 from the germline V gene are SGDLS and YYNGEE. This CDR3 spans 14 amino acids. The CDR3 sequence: CASSTGMANEKLFF. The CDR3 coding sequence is TGTGCCAGCAGTACAGGGATGGCTAATGAAAAACTGTTTTTT.

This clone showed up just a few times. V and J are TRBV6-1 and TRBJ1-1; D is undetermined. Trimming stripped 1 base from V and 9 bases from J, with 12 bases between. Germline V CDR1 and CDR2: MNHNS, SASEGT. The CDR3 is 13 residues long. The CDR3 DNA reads TGTGCCAGCAGTGAAGAATGGGAGCCGAAAGCTTTCTTT. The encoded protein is CASSEEWEPKAFF.

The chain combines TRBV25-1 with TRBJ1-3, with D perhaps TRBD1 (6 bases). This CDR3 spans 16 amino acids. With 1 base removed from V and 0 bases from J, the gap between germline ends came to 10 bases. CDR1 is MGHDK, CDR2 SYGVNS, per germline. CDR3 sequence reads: CASSEWVRGSGNTIYF. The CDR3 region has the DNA TGTGCCAGCAGTGAATGGGTCAGGGGCTCTGGAAACACCATATATTTT.

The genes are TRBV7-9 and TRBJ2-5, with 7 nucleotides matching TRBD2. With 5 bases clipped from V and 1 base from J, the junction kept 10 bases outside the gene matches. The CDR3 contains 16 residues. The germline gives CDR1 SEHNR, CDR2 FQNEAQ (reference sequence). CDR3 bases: TGTGCCAGCAGCACCGGCCTAGCGGCCCTCCAAGAGACCCAGTACTTC. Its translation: CASSTGLAALQETQYF.

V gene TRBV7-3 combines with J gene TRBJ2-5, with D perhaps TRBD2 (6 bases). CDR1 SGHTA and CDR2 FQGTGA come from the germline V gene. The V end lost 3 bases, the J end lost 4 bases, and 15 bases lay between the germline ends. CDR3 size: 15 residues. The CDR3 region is CASSLDGSRIETQYF. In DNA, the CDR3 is TGTGCCAGCAGCTTGGACGGGAGTCGGATAGAGACCCAGTACTTC.

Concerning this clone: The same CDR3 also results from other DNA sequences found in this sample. The CDR3 DNA follows: TGTGCCAGCAGCGTAGGGACAGGGAGGCAGCCCCAGCATTTT. The encoded protein is CASSVGTGRQPQHF. V usage is TRBV9 and J usage is TRBJ1-5; the match to TRBD1 covers 8 bases. Trimming removed 0 bases from V and 7 bases from J; junction bases left unmatched: 3. Germline V lookup: CDR1 SGDLS, CDR2 YYNGEE. The CDR3 is made up of 14 amino acids.

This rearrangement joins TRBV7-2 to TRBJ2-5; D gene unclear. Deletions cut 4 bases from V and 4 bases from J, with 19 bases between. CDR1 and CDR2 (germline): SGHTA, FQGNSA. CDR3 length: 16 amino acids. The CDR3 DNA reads TGTGCCAGCAGCTATCTCCAACCTGAGTATGGAGAGACCCAGTACTTC. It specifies CASSYLQPEYGETQYF.

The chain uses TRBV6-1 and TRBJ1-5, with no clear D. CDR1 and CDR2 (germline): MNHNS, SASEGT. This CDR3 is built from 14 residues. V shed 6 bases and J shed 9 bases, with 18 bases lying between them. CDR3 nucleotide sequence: TGTGCCAGCAGCGATTGGCCGGGCCGTGGGCCCCAGCATTTT. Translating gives CASSDWPGRGPQHF.

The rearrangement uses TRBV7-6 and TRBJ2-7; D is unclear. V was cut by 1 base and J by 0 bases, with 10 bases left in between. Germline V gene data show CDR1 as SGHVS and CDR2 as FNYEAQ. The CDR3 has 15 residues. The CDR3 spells CASSLGSGPSYEQYF. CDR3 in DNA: TGTGCCAGCAGCTTAGGTTCGGGCCCCTCCTACGAGCAGTACTTC. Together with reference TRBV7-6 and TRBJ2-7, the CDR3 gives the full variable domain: GAGVSQSPRYKVTKRGQDVALRCDPISGHVSLYWYRQALGQGPEFLTYFNYEAQQDKSGLPNDRFSAERPEGSISTLTIQRTEQRDSAMYRCASSLGSGPSYEQYFGPGTRLTVT.

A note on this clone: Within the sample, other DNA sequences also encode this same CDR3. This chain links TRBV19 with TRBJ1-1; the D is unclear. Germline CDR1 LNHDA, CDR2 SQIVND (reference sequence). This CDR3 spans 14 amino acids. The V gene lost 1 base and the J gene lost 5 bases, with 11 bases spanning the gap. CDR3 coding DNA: TGTGCCAGTAGTATAGGCTCGGGTCGGACTGAAGCTTTCTTT. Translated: CASSIGSGRTEAFF.

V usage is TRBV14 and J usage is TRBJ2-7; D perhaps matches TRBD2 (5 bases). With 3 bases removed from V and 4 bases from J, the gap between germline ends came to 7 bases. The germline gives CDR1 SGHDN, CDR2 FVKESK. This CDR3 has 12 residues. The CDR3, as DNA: TGTGCCAGCAGCCACCGGGATTACGAGCAGTACTTC. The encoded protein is CASSHRDYEQYF.